The 20 T cell receptor beta chains below come from one sample, sequenced in a study of cytomegalovirus exposure and HLA in healthy donors. Assay: immunoSEQ multiplex PCR; the TCRdb copy retains only in-frame clones and omits some. The repertoire includes roughly 150,000 clones, 70% to 90% of them detected once, and over 3% sits in the top ten. Sequences were obtained from PBMCs. These receptors originate from a woman aged 18 to 35 in good health and CMV-seropositive.

The rearrangement links TRBV7-8 to TRBJ2-7, with 8 bases fitting TRBD1. Germline V CDR1 and CDR2: SGHVS, FQNEAQ. Trimming removed 2 bases from V and 10 bases from J; junction bases left unmatched: 13. The CDR3 covers 15 residues. Here the CDR3 reads CASSLLDRVWATQYF. In DNA form, the CDR3 reads TGTGCCAGCAGCTTACTGGACAGGGTGTGGGCTACCCAGTACTTC.

The J gene is TRBJ2-5, the V gene TRBV27, with D tentatively TRBD2 (5 bases). Germline V gene data show CDR1 as MNHEY and CDR2 as SMNVEV (reference sequence). This CDR3 region has 14 residues. The V and J ends lost 3 bases and 1 base respectively, with 9 bases between them. The CDR3 bases are TGTGCCAGCAGTTTGCCGGGATTCCAAGAGACCCAGTACTTC. Its protein product is CASSLPGFQETQYF.

V usage is TRBV29-1 and J usage is TRBJ2-5, with 8 bases aligning to TRBD1. The CDR3 sequence is 14 residues long. The V and J ends lost 5 bases and 4 bases, in that order; junction bases with no gene match: 9. Germline CDR1 SQVTM, CDR2 ANQGSEA. The DNA of the CDR3 is TGCAGCGTTCACAGGGGGAGTGGGGGAGAGACCCAGTACTTC. Translating it yields CSVHRGSGGETQYF.

The chain couples TRBV20-1 to TRBJ1-1; no clear D. CDR3 length: 11 residues. Trimming took off 3 bases at V and 6 bases at J, with 8 bases between the two ends. Germline assignment: CDR1 DFQATT and CDR2 SNEGSKA (reference sequence). The DNA for the CDR3 is TGCAGTGCTAGTAGGAGGGCTGAAGCTTTCTTT. Encoded protein: CSASRRAEAFF.

The chain links TRBV27 to TRBJ1-4, with no clear D. The CDR3 covers 13 residues. Between the trimmed V and J ends, which lost 4 bases and 4 bases, there was a span of 7 bases. CDR1 and CDR2 from the germline V gene are MNHEY and SMNVEV (reference sequence). This CDR3 reads CASSSFYNEKLFF. DNA for the CDR3: TGTGCCAGCAGTTCTTTTTATAATGAAAAACTGTTTTTT.

For this clone: Other DNA sequences from this sample encode an identical CDR3 as well. The chain combines TRBV27 with TRBJ2-1, with TRBD2 matching over 12 bases. V was clipped by 6 bases and J by 4 bases; unmatched bases: 1. Germline assignment: CDR1 MNHEY and CDR2 SMNVEV (reference sequence). The CDR3 has 14 amino acids. DNA of the CDR3: TGTGCCAGCAGCCTAGCGGGAGGGTACAATGAGCAGTTCTTC. Encoded protein: CASSLAGGYNEQFF.

In this sample, this clone turned up many times. The DNA of the CDR3 is TGTGCCAGCAGTTTCGCGACACCGATGAACACTGAAGCTTTCTTT. Translation: CASSFATPMNTEAFF. The chain is built from TRBV28 and TRBJ1-1; the D is unclear. The CDR3 is 15 amino acids. Germline V gene sequence: CDR1 MDHEN, CDR2 SYDVKM. V was trimmed by 3 bases and J by 0 bases, leaving 11 bases between them.

CDR3 residues: CASRERDRGHGYTF. The CDR3 region has the DNA TGTGCCAGCAGAGAAAGGGACAGGGGCCATGGCTACACCTTC. The chain recombines TRBV6-1 with TRBJ1-2; 10 positions agree with TRBD1. The CDR3 length is 14 residues. V gave up 6 bases and J gave up 6 bases; unmatched junction bases: 7. Germline CDR1 MNHNS, CDR2 SASEGT.

The V call is TRBV14, the J call TRBJ2-7, with 13 bases aligning to TRBD2. Germline V gene data show CDR1 as SGHDN and CDR2 as FVKESK. The CDR3 totals 15 residues. J lost 2 bases, V lost 3 bases, and 1 base had no gene match. The CDR3 region has the DNA TGTGCCAGCAGCCACGGGACTAGCGGGACCTACGAGCAGTACTTC. Encoded protein: CASSHGTSGTYEQYF.

The gene calls are TRBV10-2 and TRBJ2-1; TRBD2 matches at 15 bases. Germline values: CDR1 WSHSY, CDR2 SAAADI. The CDR3 is 19 residues long. V gave up 4 bases and J gave up 1 base; unmatched junction bases: 8. The CDR3 here is CASSAPGLAGGASYNEQFF. The CDR3 DNA follows: TGCGCCAGCAGTGCCCCGGGACTAGCGGGAGGAGCGTCCTACAATGAGCAGTTCTTC.

The CDR3: CASSVSSGSSYNEQFF. In DNA, the CDR3 is TGTGCCAGCAGTGTCTCAAGCGGGAGCTCCTACAATGAGCAGTTCTTC. The chain combines TRBV6-1 with TRBJ2-1, with 8 positions matching TRBD2. V lost 4 bases, J lost 0 bases, and 5 bases stayed unmatched. Germline CDR1 MNHNS, CDR2 SASEGT. This CDR3 comprises 16 residues.

The chain links TRBV29-1 to TRBJ1-1; 7 bases fit TRBD1. Germline CDR1 and CDR2: SQVTM and ANQGSEA. After removal of 5 bases from V and 3 bases from J, the junction contained 6 bases not matched to a gene. The CDR3 runs to 13 residues. CDR3 bases: TGCAGCGTTTTCCGGGACAGATACACTGAAGCTTTCTTT. Encoded protein: CSVFRDRYTEAFF.

The V gene is TRBV11-3, the J gene TRBJ1-1; tentatively, D is TRBD1 (5 bases). The germline V and J ends were trimmed by 5 bases and 6 bases, with 19 bases remaining between them. CDR1 is SGHNT and CDR2 is YENEEA in the germline V gene. The CDR3 is made up of 15 amino acids. The CDR3: CASSTFQARGAEAFF. The CDR3 DNA is TGTGCCAGCAGCACATTTCAAGCTCGGGGGGCTGAAGCTTTCTTT.

The V call is TRBV11-3, the J call TRBJ2-1; 10 bases are shared with TRBD2. Germline loops: CDR1 SGHNT, CDR2 YENEEA. The CDR3 runs 16 residues. Germline trimming cut 1 base from V and 6 bases from J; bases unmatched to any gene: 6. Here the CDR3 DNA reads TGTGCCAGCAGCTTAGTCTTAGCGGGAGGCCCCAATGAGCAGTTCTTC. Translating gives CASSLVLAGGPNEQFF. The variable domain in full, with the rest retrieved from reference TRBV11-3 and TRBJ2-1, is EAGVVQSPRYKIIEKKQPVAFWCNPISGHNTLYWYLQNLGQGPELLIRYENEEAVDDSQLPKDRFSAERLKGVDSTLKIQPAELGDSAVYLCASSLVLAGGPNEQFFGPGTRLTVL.

The rearrangement joins TRBV11-3 to TRBJ2-1, with TRBD2 matching 7 bases. The V gene end was trimmed by 0 bases and the J gene end by 1 base; junction bases not matched to a gene: 9. This CDR3 comprises 18 residues. Per the germline V gene, CDR1 is SGHNT and CDR2 is YENEEA. CDR3 nucleotides: TGTGCCAGCAGCTTAGATATGGCTAGCGGCGGGTCCTACAATGAGCAGTTCTTC. Translating it yields CASSLDMASGGSYNEQFF.

The rearrangement links TRBV11-3 to TRBJ1-2; D is unclear. Germline lookup yields CDR1 SGHNT and CDR2 YENEEA. V was trimmed by 0 bases and J by 7 bases, leaving 12 bases between them. The CDR3 has 14 amino acids. The CDR3 sequence is CASSLDHGDAGYTF. DNA for the CDR3: TGTGCCAGCAGCTTAGATCACGGGGATGCTGGCTACACCTTC.

The gene calls are TRBV7-8 and TRBJ2-7, with D possibly being TRBD1 (5 bases). Trimming cost V 3 bases and J 2 bases, with 14 bases left between them. CDR1 is SGHVS, CDR2 FQNEAQ, per germline. The CDR3 consists of 15 residues. CDR3 in DNA: TGTGCCAGCAGCTTGACAGACAGCAGGACCTACGAGCAGTACTTC. Translating gives CASSLTDSRTYEQYF.

This rearrangement joins TRBV6-1 to TRBJ1-2; TRBD1 might be the D (5 bases). CDR3 size: 14 residues. Germline lookup yields CDR1 MNHNS and CDR2 SASEGT. The ends were cut back, 0 bases at V and 2 bases at J, with 7 bases in the middle. CDR3 coding DNA: TGTGCCAGCAGTGAAGCGAAGGGGAACTATGGCTACACCTTC. It encodes CASSEAKGNYGYTF.

The chain has TRBV21-1 and TRBJ2-3; TRBD2, the table's D call, lacks a check against the DNA. TRBV21-1 is classified as a pseudogene. The CDR3 is 14 amino acids. The CDR3 DNA reads TGTGCCAGCAGCAAAGGCCAGGAGGCAGATACGCAGTATTTT. It encodes CASSKGQEADTQYF.

This chain uses TRBV2 with TRBJ2-5, with 15 bases fitting TRBD2. CDR1 and CDR2 from the germline V gene are SNHLY and FYNNEI. V trimming: 1 base; J trimming: 8 bases; junction bases outside the gene matches: 2. There are 15 residues in the CDR3. The CDR3: CASSEGTSGRATQYF. The DNA of the CDR3 is TGTGCCAGCAGTGAAGGGACTAGCGGGAGGGCCACCCAGTACTTC.